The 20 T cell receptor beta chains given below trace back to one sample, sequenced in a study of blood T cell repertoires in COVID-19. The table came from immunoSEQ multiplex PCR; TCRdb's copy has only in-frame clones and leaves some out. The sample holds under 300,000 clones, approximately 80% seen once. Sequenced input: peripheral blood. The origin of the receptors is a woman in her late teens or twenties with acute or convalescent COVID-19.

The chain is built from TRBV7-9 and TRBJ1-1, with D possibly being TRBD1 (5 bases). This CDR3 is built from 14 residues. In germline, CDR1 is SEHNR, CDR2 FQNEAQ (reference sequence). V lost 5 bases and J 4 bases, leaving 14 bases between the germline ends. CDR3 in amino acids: CASSPPRGGTEAFF. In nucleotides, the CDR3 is TGTGCCAGCAGCCCACCACGGGGGGGCACTGAAGCTTTCTTT.

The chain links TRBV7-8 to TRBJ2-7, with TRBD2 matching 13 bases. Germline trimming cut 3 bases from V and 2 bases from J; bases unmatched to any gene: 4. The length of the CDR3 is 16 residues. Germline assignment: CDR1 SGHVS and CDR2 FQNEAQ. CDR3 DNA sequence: TGTGCCAGCAGCTTGGGAGGACTAGCGGGAGCCTACGAGCAGTACTTC. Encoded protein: CASSLGGLAGAYEQYF. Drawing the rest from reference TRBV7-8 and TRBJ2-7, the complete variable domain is GAGVSQSPRYKVAKRGQDVALRCDPISGHVSLFWYQQALGQGPEFLTYFQNEAQLDKSGLPSDRFFAERPEGSVSTLKIQRTQQEDSAVYLCASSLGGLAGAYEQYFGPGTRLTVT.

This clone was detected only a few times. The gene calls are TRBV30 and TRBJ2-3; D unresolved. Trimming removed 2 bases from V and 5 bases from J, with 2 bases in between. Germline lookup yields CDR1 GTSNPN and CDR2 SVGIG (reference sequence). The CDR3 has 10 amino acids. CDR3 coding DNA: TGTGCCTGGAGTCGAGATACGCAGTATTTT. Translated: CAWSRDTQYF.

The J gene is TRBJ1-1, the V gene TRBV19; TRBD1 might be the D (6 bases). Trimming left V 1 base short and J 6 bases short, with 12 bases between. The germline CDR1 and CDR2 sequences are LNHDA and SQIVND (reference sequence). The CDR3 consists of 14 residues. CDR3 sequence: CASSIVFGGAEAFF. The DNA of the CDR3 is TGTGCCAGTAGTATAGTCTTTGGGGGCGCTGAAGCTTTCTTT.

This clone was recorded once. As DNA, the CDR3 is TGTGCCAGCAGTGAACCGGGGCTAGCGGGAGGGCCAGATACGCAGTATTTT. As protein: CASSEPGLAGGPDTQYF. J is TRBJ2-3 and V is TRBV2, with TRBD2 matching 12 bases. V trimming: 2 bases; J trimming: 4 bases; junction bases outside the gene matches: 7. The CDR3 runs 17 residues. Germline assignment: CDR1 SNHLY and CDR2 FYNNEI.

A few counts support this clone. The CDR3 loop is CASSTLLSGELFF. In nucleotides, the CDR3 is TGTGCCAGCAGCACTCTGCTGTCCGGGGAGCTGTTTTTT. This rearrangement joins TRBV25-1 to TRBJ2-2, with D unresolved. V was trimmed by 6 bases and J by 6 bases, leaving 11 bases between them. The germline CDR1 and CDR2 sequences are MGHDK and SYGVNS. This CDR3 is built from 13 residues. The variable domain in full, with the rest retrieved from reference TRBV25-1 and TRBJ2-2, is EADIYQTPRYLVIGTGKKITLECSQTMGHDKMYWYQQDPGMELHLIHYSYGVNSTEKGDLSSESTVSRIRTEHFPLTLESARPSHTSQYLCASSTLLSGELFFGEGSRLTVL.

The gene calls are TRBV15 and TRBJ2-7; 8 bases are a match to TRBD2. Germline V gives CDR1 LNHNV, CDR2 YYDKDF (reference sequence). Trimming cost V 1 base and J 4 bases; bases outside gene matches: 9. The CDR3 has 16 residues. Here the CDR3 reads CATSRGFGGLGYEQYF. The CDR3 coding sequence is TGTGCCACCAGCAGAGGATTTGGGGGACTAGGTTACGAGCAGTACTTC.

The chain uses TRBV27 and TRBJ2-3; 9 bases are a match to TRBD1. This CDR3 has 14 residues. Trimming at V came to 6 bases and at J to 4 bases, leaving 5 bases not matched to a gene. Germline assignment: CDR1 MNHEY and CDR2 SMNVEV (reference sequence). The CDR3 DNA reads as TGTGCCAGCAGGGGACAGGGAGGCGCAGATACGCAGTATTTT. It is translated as CASRGQGGADTQYF.

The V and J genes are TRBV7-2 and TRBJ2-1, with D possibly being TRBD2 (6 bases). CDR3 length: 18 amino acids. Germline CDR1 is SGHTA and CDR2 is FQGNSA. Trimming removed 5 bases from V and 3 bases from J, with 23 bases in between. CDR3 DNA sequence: TGTGCCAGCAGCGAAATGTACCGGCCCGGGAGTAGCTACAATGAGCAGTTCTTC. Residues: CASSEMYRPGSSYNEQFF.

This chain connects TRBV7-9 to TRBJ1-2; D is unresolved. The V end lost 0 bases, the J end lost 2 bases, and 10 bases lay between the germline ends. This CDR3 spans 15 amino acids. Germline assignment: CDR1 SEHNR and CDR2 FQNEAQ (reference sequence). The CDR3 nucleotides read TGTGCCAGCAGCTTAGCCACCACGGTGAACTATGGCTACACCTTC. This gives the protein CASSLATTVNYGYTF. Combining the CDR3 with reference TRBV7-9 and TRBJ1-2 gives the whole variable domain DTGVSQNPRHKITKRGQNVTFRCDPISEHNRLYWYRQTLGQGPEFLTYFQNEAQLEKSRLLSDRFSAERPKGSFSTLEIQRTEQGDSAMYLCASSLATTVNYGYTFGSGTRLTVV.

This chain's CDR3 is CASSLAAGGTYEQYF. CDR3 DNA: TGTGCCAGCAGTTTAGCTGCGGGAGGTACCTACGAGCAGTACTTC. This chain uses TRBV28 with TRBJ2-7; 8 nucleotides align to TRBD2. V was clipped by 2 bases and J by 2 bases; unmatched bases: 5. Germline lookup yields CDR1 MDHEN and CDR2 SYDVKM. The CDR3 spans 15 residues.

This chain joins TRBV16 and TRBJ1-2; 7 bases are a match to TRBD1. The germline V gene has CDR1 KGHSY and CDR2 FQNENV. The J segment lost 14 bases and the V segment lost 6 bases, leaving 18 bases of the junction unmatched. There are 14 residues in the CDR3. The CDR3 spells CASSHPPAGGMRTF. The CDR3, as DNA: TGTGCCAGCAGTCACCCCCCGGCAGGGGGGATGAGGACCTTC.

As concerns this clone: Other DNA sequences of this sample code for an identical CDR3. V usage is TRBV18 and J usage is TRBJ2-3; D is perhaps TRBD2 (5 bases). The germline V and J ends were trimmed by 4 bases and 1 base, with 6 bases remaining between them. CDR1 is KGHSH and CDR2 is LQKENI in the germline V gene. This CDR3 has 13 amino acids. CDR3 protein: CASSRTGTDTQYF. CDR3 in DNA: TGTGCCAGCTCACGGACTGGCACAGATACGCAGTATTTT.

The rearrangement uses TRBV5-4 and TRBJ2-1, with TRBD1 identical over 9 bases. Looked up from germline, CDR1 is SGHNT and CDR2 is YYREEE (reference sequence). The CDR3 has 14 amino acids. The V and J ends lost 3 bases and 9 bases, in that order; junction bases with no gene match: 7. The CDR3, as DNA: TGTGCCAGCAGCTCGAAGACAGGGGGAGGTGAGCAGTTCTTC. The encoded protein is CASSSKTGGGEQFF.

In DNA, the CDR3 is TGTGCCACCAGTGACGGGGGAGCTAATGAAAAACTGTTTTTT. The encoded protein is CATSDGGANEKLFF. This chain links TRBV24-1 with TRBJ1-4; D is perhaps TRBD1 (5 bases). V was trimmed by 4 bases and J by 3 bases, leaving 8 bases between them. This CDR3 comprises 14 residues. Per the germline V gene, CDR1 is KGHDR and CDR2 is SFDVKD.

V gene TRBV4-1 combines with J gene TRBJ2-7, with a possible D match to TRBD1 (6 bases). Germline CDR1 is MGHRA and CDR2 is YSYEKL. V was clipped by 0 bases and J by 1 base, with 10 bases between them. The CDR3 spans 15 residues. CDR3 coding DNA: TGCGCCAGCAGCCAAGATTGGCAGGGGTCCTACGAGCAGTACTTC. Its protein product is CASSQDWQGSYEQYF.

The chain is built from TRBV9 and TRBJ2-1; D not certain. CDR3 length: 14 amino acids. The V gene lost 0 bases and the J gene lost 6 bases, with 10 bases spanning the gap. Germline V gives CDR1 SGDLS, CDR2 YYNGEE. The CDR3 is CASSVGSGVNEQFF. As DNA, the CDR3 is TGTGCCAGCAGCGTAGGATCCGGTGTCAATGAGCAGTTCTTC.

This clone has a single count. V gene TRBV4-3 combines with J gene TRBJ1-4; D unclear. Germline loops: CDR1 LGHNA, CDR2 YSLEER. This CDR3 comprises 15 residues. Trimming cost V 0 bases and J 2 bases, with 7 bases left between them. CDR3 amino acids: CASSQDAVTNEKLFF. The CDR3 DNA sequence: TGCGCCAGCAGCCAAGATGCGGTGACTAATGAAAAACTGTTTTTT.

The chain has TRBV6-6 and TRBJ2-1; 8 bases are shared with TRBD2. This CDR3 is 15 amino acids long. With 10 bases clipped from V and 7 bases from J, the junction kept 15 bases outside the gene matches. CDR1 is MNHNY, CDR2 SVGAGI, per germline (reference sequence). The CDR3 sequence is CATRYIAGRENEQFF. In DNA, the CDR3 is TGTGCCACCCGTTACATAGCGGGACGGGAGAATGAGCAGTTCTTC.

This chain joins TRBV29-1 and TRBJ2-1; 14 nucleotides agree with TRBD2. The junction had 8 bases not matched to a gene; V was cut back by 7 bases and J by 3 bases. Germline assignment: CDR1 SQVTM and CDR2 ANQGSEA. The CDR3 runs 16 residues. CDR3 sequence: CSGETSGRAFYNEQFF. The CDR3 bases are TGCAGCGGGGAGACTAGCGGGAGGGCTTTCTACAATGAGCAGTTCTTC.